This T cell receptor beta chain was identified during a study of regulatory T cells in long-lasting Graves disease. This CDR3 has 17 amino acids. Germline V gene data show CDR1 as SQVTM and CDR2 as ANQGSEA. After removal of 2 bases from V and 1 base from J, the junction contained 6 bases not matched to a gene. In building TCR beta libraries, iRepertoire HTBI primers were used together with Arm-PCR of CDR3 regions. MiXCR, run by TCRdb on the multiplex PCR reads, gives a single entry per CDR3 protein. The sample consists of over 200,000 distinct CDR3 sequences, around 19% of them appearing once. The time point was: newly diagnosed GD, antithyroid drugs for less than 3 months. PBMC RNA was the source of the TCR library. Another study also made use of these data, one on T cells in Graves' hyperthyroidism and ophthalmopathy. That work contributes: Expanded thyroid clonotypes (above 0.001) were mostly also found in blood.

This TCR was sampled from a woman in her 30s with Graves disease. Sequencing was performed on peripheral blood mononuclear cells (PBMCs), taken at new diagnosis, from a patient treated with antithyroid drugs. The J gene is TRBJ2-6, the V gene TRBV29-1, with 9 nucleotides matching TRBD1. The CDR3 DNA sequence: TGCAGCGTTGAATCTGGACAGGGGTTTTCTGGGGCCAACGTCCTGACTTTC. This codes for CSVESGQGFSGANVLTF.